A single sample is the source of the 15 T cell receptor beta chains below, sequenced in a study of Graves' ophthalmopathy and Graves' hyperthyroidism. RNA served as the template for amplifying TCR beta CDR3 regions. HTBI primers served in a first-round RT-PCR, which a second-round multiplex PCR followed. TCRdb redid the calling of the multiplex PCR reads with MiXCR, one entry per CDR3 protein. The data hold about 220,000 distinct CDR3 sequences, with roughly 21% observed a single time. Source material: peripheral blood. Every receptor here comes from a woman aged 45 to 65 with Graves' ophthalmopathy.

This clonotype occurred many times. This chain connects TRBV28 to TRBJ2-3; a possible D gene is TRBD2 (7 bases). Germline V CDR1 and CDR2: MDHEN, SYDVKM. The CDR3 contains 15 residues. Trimming pared 8 bases from V and 4 bases from J, leaving 19 bases between. CDR3 protein: CASGVRGRGADTQYF. CDR3 nucleotides: TGTGCCAGCGGAGTGAGGGGGAGGGGGGCAGATACGCAGTATTTT.

There are many counts of this clonotype. V is TRBV20-1 and J is TRBJ2-7; D is undetermined. V was cut by 7 bases and J by 1 base, with 5 bases left in between. Germline CDR1 is DFQATT and CDR2 is SNEGSKA (reference sequence). The CDR3 has 10 residues. CDR3 in amino acids: CSGASYEQYF. The DNA for the CDR3 is TGCAGTGGGGCATCCTACGAGCAGTACTTC.

The chain has TRBV6-1 and TRBJ2-5, with D perhaps matching TRBD1 or TRBD2 (5 bases each). V lost 7 bases and J lost 4, with 16 bases in between. Germline V gene data show CDR1 as MNHNS and CDR2 as SASEGT. CDR3 length: 14 residues. The chain's CDR3 is CASNPGAYGETQYF. In DNA form, the CDR3 reads TGTGCCAGCAACCCCGGGGCATACGGAGAGACCCAGTACTTC.

This clonotype appeared many times. This chain joins TRBV6-5 and TRBJ1-1, with a possible D match to TRBD1 (5 bases). Germline V gene data show CDR1 as MNHEY and CDR2 as SVGAGI. V lost 0 bases and J lost 4, with 6 bases in between. There are 13 residues in the CDR3. CDR3 amino acids: CASSYSGRTEAFF. The DNA of the CDR3 is TGTGCCAGCAGTTACTCGGGGCGCACTGAAGCTTTCTTT.

This clonotype was seen at least ten times. The V and J genes are TRBV3-1 and TRBJ1-6; D call uncertain. The CDR3 sequence is 13 residues long. The germline CDR1 and CDR2 sequences are LGHDT and YNNKEL (reference sequence). Trimming took off 1 base at V and 10 bases at J, with 8 bases between the two ends. Here the CDR3 reads CASSQGPASPLHF. For the CDR3, the DNA is TGTGCCAGCAGCCAAGGCCCTGCGTCACCCCTCCACTTT.

The sample holds many counts of this clonotype. This sequence may be a read error, since a much larger clone differs from it by one base. V gene TRBV11-2 combines with J gene TRBJ2-7; D might be TRBD1 (5 bases). Germline V CDR1 and CDR2: SGHAT, FQNNGV. CDR3 length: 16 residues. V was trimmed by 1 base and J by 0 bases, leaving 13 bases between them. The CDR3 protein is CASSLGSLGASYEQYF. CDR3 in DNA: TGTGCCAGCAGCTTAGGTAGCTTAGGGGCCTCCTACGAGCAGTACTTC.

This clonotype has ten or more counts. The chain employs TRBV5-6 and TRBJ2-7; maybe TRBD2 (5 bases). V lost 4 bases, J lost 4 bases, and 15 bases lay in between. This CDR3 comprises 14 residues. The germline CDR1 and CDR2 sequences are SGHDT and YYEEEE. The CDR3 protein is CASSHTSPAYEQYF. CDR3 coding DNA: TGTGCCAGCAGCCATACTAGTCCGGCGTACGAGCAGTACTTC.

This clonotype was observed a handful of times. The chain couples TRBV24-1 to TRBJ1-1, with a weak D call TRBD1 (5 bases). This CDR3 is 13 amino acids long. Germline values: CDR1 KGHDR, CDR2 SFDVKD. V shed 5 bases and J shed 10 bases, with 16 bases lying between them. The CDR3 DNA reads as TGTGCCACCAGTGGACGATTCGGGGGTGCAGCTTTCTTT. This translates into CATSGRFGGAAFF.

The V gene is TRBV15, the J gene TRBJ2-7, with 7 bases matching TRBD1. J gave up 0 bases and V 3 bases, and 8 bases lay outside the gene matches. Germline V lookup: CDR1 LNHNV, CDR2 YYDKDF (reference sequence). This CDR3 spans 16 amino acids. This CDR3 is CATSRMDRRNSYEQYF. The DNA of the CDR3 is TGTGCCACCAGCAGGATGGACAGGCGGAACTCCTACGAGCAGTACTTC.

V gene TRBV29-1 combines with J gene TRBJ2-7; 8 nucleotides align to TRBD1. Germline V lookup: CDR1 SQVTM, CDR2 ANQGSEA. This CDR3 contains 13 residues. V lost 6 bases to trimming and J lost 4 bases; unmatched junction nucleotides: 8. The CDR3 is CSVVGQGSYEQYF. In DNA form, the CDR3 reads TGCAGCGTCGTTGGACAGGGAAGTTACGAGCAGTACTTC.

This clonotype was recorded at least ten times. This chain joins TRBV6-1 and TRBJ1-2; TRBD1 might be the D (6 bases). Deletions cut 8 bases from V and 5 bases from J, with 21 bases between. The CDR3 length is 15 residues. Per the germline V gene, CDR1 is MNHNS and CDR2 is SASEGT. As DNA, the CDR3 is TGTGCCAGCCGAGCCGGGACTGCGAGGGGGTATGGCTACACCTTC. It yields the protein CASRAGTARGYGYTF.

This clonotype has ten or more counts. The genes are TRBV6-5 and TRBJ2-7; D unclear. The CDR3 is 12 residues long. V was clipped by 5 bases and J by 2 bases, with 7 bases between them. Looked up from germline, CDR1 is MNHEY and CDR2 is SVGAGI. CDR3 amino acids: CASSPPAYEQYF. CDR3 sequence (DNA): TGTGCCAGCAGTCCTCCCGCCTACGAGCAGTACTTC.

The gene calls are TRBV12-3 or TRBV12-4 and TRBJ1-5; 8 bases agree with TRBD1. Trimming took 5 bases from V and 4 from J; bases not matched to a gene: 13. The CDR3 runs to 17 residues. CDR3 protein: CASSTRGQGLKNQPQHF. CDR3 bases: TGTGCCAGCAGTACCCGCGGACAGGGCCTAAAGAATCAGCCCCAGCATTTT.

Many counts were recorded for this clonotype. The chain combines TRBV19 with TRBJ2-7; D gene unclear. The CDR3 runs 14 residues. The V end was cut by 3 bases, the J end by 5 bases, with 14 bases between. Germline V gives CDR1 LNHDA, CDR2 SQIVND (reference sequence). Written as DNA, the CDR3 is TGTGCCAGTAGTATGGCCGGGTTGGTGGACGAGCAGTACTTC. It translates to CASSMAGLVDEQYF. Full variable domain (outside the CDR3, taken from reference TRBV19 and TRBJ2-7): DGGITQSPKYLFRKEGQNVTLSCEQNLNHDAMYWYRQDPGQGLRLIYYSQIVNDFQKGDIAEGYSVSREKKESFPLTVTSAQKNPTAFYLCASSMAGLVDEQYFGPGTRLTVT.

About this clonotype itself: This is likely a read error, given that the CDR3 carries no conserved phenylalanine or tryptophan at its end. V usage is TRBV10-2 and J usage is TRBJ1-1, with D unclear. This CDR3 comprises 13 residues. Germline CDR1 is WSHSY and CDR2 is SAAADI. V lost 4 bases to trimming and J lost 7 bases, with 13 bases between them. CDR3 DNA: TGCGCCAGCAGTGGTTGGCAGCCGGGTGAAGCTTTCTCT. This translates into CASSGWQPGEAFS.